This T cell receptor (beta chain) was profiled in a study of blood T cell repertoires in COVID-19. Study-level information: Acute-phase and convalescent COVID-19 samples originated in the United States, Italy and Spain. In each case, the material was cDNA or gDNA derived from T cells, B-cell-depleted T cells, or PBMCs.

CDR1 SGHTA and CDR2 FQGNSA come from the germline V gene. Trimming removed 1 base from V and 4 bases from J; junction bases left unmatched: 3. This CDR3 has 14 amino acids. Seattle-derived patients entered the study during active infection and were followed longitudinally. TCRdb's table, derived via immunoSEQ multiplex PCR, lists solely in-frame clones and lacks some. The repertoire has 350,000 or so clones, approximately 90% of them found once; the top ten carry 3% to 4%. The source material was peripheral blood. The chain uses TRBV7-2 and TRBJ1-2; 7 bases align to TRBD1. The receptor's source is a woman aged 55 to 70 with COVID-19, enrolled during active disease. The CDR3 protein is CASSLEGTVYGYTF. CDR3 DNA: TGTGCCAGCAGCTTAGAAGGGACAGTCTATGGCTACACCTTC.